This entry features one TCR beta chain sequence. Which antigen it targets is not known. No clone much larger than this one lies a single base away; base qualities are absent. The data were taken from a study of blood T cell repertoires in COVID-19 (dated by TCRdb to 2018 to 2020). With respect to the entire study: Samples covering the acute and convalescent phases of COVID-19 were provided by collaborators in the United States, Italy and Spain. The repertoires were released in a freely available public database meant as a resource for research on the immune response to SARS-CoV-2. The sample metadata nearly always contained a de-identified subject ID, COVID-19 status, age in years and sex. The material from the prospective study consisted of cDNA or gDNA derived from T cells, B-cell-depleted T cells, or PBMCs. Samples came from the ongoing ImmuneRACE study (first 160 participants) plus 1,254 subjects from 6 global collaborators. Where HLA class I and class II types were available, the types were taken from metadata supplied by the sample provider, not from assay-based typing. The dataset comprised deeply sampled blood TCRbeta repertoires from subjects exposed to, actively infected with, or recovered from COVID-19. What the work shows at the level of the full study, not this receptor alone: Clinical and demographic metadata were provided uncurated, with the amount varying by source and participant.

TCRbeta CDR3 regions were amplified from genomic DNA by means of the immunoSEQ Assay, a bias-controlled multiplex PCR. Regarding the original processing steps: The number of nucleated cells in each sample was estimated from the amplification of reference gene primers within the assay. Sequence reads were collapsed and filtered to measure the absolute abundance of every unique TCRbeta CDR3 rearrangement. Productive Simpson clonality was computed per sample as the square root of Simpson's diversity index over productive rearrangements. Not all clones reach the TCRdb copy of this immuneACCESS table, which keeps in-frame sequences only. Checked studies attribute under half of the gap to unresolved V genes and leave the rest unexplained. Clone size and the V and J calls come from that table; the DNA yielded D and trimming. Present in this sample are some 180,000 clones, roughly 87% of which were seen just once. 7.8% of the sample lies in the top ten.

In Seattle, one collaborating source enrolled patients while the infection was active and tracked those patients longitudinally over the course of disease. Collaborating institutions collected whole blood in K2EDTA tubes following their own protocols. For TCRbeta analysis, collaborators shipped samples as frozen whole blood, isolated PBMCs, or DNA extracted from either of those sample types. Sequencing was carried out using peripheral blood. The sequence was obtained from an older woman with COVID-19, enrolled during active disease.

The DNA reads TGTGCCACCAGCAGTGACAGGGGAGACTATGGCTACACCTTC. Its protein is CATSSDRGDYGYTF. The sequence joins TRBV15 to TRBJ1-2; TRBD1 aligns with 8 central bases. The germline V end is reduced by 3 bases and the J end by 3 bases; junction bases left unmatched: 3. Including the terminal cysteine and phenylalanine, the CDR3 comprises 14 residues. The only DNA kept is the CDR3, 42 bases in frame from the first base. The germline V gene (reference sequence) sets CDR1 to LNHNV and CDR2 to YYDKDF.